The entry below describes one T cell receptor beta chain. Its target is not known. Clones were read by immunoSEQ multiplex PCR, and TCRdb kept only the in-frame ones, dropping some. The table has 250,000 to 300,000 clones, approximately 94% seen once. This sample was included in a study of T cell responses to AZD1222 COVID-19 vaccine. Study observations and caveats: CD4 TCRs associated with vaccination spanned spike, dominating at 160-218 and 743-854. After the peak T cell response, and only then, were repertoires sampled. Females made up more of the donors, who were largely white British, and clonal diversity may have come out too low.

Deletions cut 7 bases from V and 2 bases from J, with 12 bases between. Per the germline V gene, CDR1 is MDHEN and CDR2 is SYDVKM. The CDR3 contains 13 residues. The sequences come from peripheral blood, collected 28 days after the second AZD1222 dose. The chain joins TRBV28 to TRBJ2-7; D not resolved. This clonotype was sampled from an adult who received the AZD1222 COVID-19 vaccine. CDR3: CASNHPATYEQYF. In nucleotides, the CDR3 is TGTGCCAGCAACCACCCCGCTACCTACGAGCAGTACTTC.